This is a list of T cell receptor beta chains from one sample in a study of spatial heterogeneity in lung cancer. TCRdb recomputed calls from the 5' RACE reads with MiXCR, one row per CDR3 protein. Here the sample spans roughly 34,000 distinct CDR3 sequences, about 7.9% being singletons. This sample comprised PBMCs, obtained at follow-up. These receptors originate from a male donor with early-stage non-small cell lung cancer. Both conserved end residues are part of each CDR3. A D gene is named only where the DNA matches it firmly. Rows give clone size only sometimes, using once, few, many, or a class for an expanded clone.

abundance: many; j_gene: TRBJ2-2; v_gene: TRBV12-3/TRBV12-4; d_gene: -; CDR3aa: CASSLDSPDTGELFF; CDR3nt: TGTGCCAGCAGTTTAGACAGTCCGGACACCGGGGAGCTGTTTTTT
abundance: many; j_gene: TRBJ2-1; v_gene: TRBV20-1; d_gene: -; CDR3aa: CSANPLRGRGAVNEQFF; CDR3nt: TGCAGTGCTAACCCCTTAAGGGGGAGGGGGGCGGTCAATGAGCAGTTCTTC
abundance: many; j_gene: TRBJ1-1; v_gene: TRBV14; d_gene: -; CDR3aa: CASSLPWNTEAFF; CDR3nt: TGTGCCAGCAGCCTACCTTGGAACACTGAAGCTTTCTTT
abundance: many; j_gene: TRBJ2-7; v_gene: TRBV5-4; d_gene: -; CDR3aa: CASSLSLGEQYF; CDR3nt: TGTGCCAGCAGCCTTTCCCTGGGCGAGCAGTACTTC
abundance: -; j_gene: TRBJ2-7; v_gene: TRBV5-1; d_gene: TRBD1; CDR3aa: CASSSGTGGSYEQYF; CDR3nt: TGCGCCAGCAGCTCCGGGACAGGGGGCTCCTACGAGCAGTACTTC
abundance: few; j_gene: TRBJ2-3; v_gene: TRBV7-9; d_gene: TRBD2; CDR3aa: CASSTAAGGVSDTQYF; CDR3nt: TGTGCCAGCAGCACAGCAGCGGGGGGTGTGTCGGATACGCAGTATTTT
abundance: many; j_gene: TRBJ1-1; v_gene: TRBV4-2; d_gene: -; CDR3aa: CASSQGGAGRNTEAFF; CDR3nt: TGTGCCAGCAGCCAAGGGGGGGCAGGGCGGAACACTGAAGCTTTCTTT
abundance: many; j_gene: TRBJ2-1; v_gene: TRBV7-8; d_gene: -; CDR3aa: CASSLGLGAWVDNEQFF; CDR3nt: TGTGCCAGCAGCCTCGGTTTGGGGGCGTGGGTAGACAATGAGCAGTTCTTC
abundance: many; j_gene: TRBJ1-2; v_gene: TRBV24-1; d_gene: -; CDR3aa: CATSDGYGYTF; CDR3nt: TGTGCCACCAGTGACGGATATGGCTACACCTTC
abundance: many; j_gene: TRBJ2-1; v_gene: TRBV11-2; d_gene: TRBD1; CDR3aa: CASSLIPPTYRGAPYNEQFF; CDR3nt: TGTGCCAGCAGCTTAATTCCCCCCACTTACAGGGGTGCCCCCTACAATGAGCAGTTCTTC
abundance: many; j_gene: TRBJ2-7; v_gene: TRBV20-1; d_gene: -; CDR3aa: CSALDRLGEQYF; CDR3nt: TGCAGTGCTCTCGACAGACTTGGGGAGCAGTACTTC
abundance: many; j_gene: TRBJ1-4; v_gene: TRBV9; d_gene: -; CDR3aa: CASSVGTERVEKLFF; CDR3nt: TGTGCCAGCAGCGTAGGGACAGAGAGAGTTGAAAAACTGTTTTTT
abundance: -; j_gene: TRBJ1-2; v_gene: TRBV25-1; d_gene: TRBD1; CDR3aa: CASGTGSYGYTF; CDR3nt: TGTGCCAGCGGGACAGGGAGCTATGGCTACACCTTC
abundance: many; j_gene: TRBJ1-4; v_gene: TRBV29-1; d_gene: -; CDR3aa: CSGRQAANEKLFF; CDR3nt: TGCAGCGGACGACAGGCCGCTAATGAAAAACTGTTTTTT
abundance: many; j_gene: TRBJ2-7; v_gene: TRBV7-3; d_gene: -; CDR3aa: CASSPVSGSEQYF; CDR3nt: TGTGCCAGCAGCCCTGTGAGTGGATCCGAGCAGTACTTC
abundance: many; j_gene: TRBJ1-4; v_gene: TRBV7-2; d_gene: -; CDR3aa: CASSLRLGGEKLFF; CDR3nt: TGTGCCAGCAGCTTAAGGTTGGGCGGTGAAAAACTGTTTTTT
abundance: many; j_gene: TRBJ2-1; v_gene: TRBV11-2; d_gene: TRBD2; CDR3aa: CASSLSASPRLAGFNEQFF; CDR3nt: TGTGCCAGCAGCTTAAGCGCCTCCCCGCGGCTAGCGGGGTTCAATGAGCAGTTCTTC
abundance: many; j_gene: TRBJ1-5; v_gene: TRBV20-1; d_gene: -; CDR3aa: CSARVDLNQPQHF; CDR3nt: TGCAGTGCTAGAGTTGACCTCAATCAGCCCCAGCATTTT
abundance: many; j_gene: TRBJ2-7; v_gene: TRBV5-4; d_gene: TRBD1; CDR3aa: CASSSDRVPEQYF; CDR3nt: TGTGCCAGCAGCTCAGACAGGGTCCCCGAGCAGTACTTC
abundance: many; j_gene: TRBJ1-2; v_gene: TRBV2; d_gene: -; CDR3aa: CARKSGAGQVNYGYTF; CDR3nt: TGTGCCAGGAAGTCAGGGGCAGGGCAAGTTAACTATGGCTACACCTTC
abundance: many; j_gene: TRBJ2-5; v_gene: TRBV3-1; d_gene: TRBD2; CDR3aa: CASSPTRTSAKGTQYF; CDR3nt: TGTGCCAGCAGCCCTACCAGGACTAGCGCCAAGGGGACCCAGTACTTC
abundance: many; j_gene: TRBJ2-5; v_gene: TRBV5-1; d_gene: -; CDR3aa: CASSSQGYAGQETQYF; CDR3nt: TGCGCCAGCAGCTCACAGGGTTACGCAGGACAAGAGACCCAGTACTTC
abundance: many; j_gene: TRBJ2-7; v_gene: TRBV12-3/TRBV12-4; d_gene: TRBD2; CDR3aa: CASQAGPYSYEQYF; CDR3nt: TGTGCCAGCCAAGCGGGGCCTTACTCCTACGAGCAGTACTTC
abundance: many; j_gene: TRBJ1-5; v_gene: TRBV6-5; d_gene: -; CDR3aa: CASRSMGPNQPQHF; CDR3nt: TGTGCCAGCAGATCCATGGGACCCAATCAGCCCCAGCATTTT
abundance: many; j_gene: TRBJ1-4; v_gene: TRBV27; d_gene: TRBD1; CDR3aa: CASSLYTGDGEKLFF; CDR3nt: TGTGCCAGCAGTTTATATACAGGGGATGGCGAAAAACTGTTTTTT
abundance: many; j_gene: TRBJ2-5; v_gene: TRBV6-6; d_gene: -; CDR3aa: CASSQPDGGQETQYF; CDR3nt: TGTGCCAGCAGCCAACCGGATGGGGGACAAGAGACCCAGTACTTC
abundance: many; j_gene: TRBJ2-1; v_gene: TRBV20-1; d_gene: TRBD2; CDR3aa: CSASSGGASYNEQFF; CDR3nt: TGCAGTGCCTCCAGCGGGGGCGCCTCCTACAATGAGCAGTTCTTC
abundance: -; j_gene: TRBJ1-5; v_gene: TRBV7-3; d_gene: TRBD1; CDR3aa: CASSLTSSDRGGNQPQHF; CDR3nt: TGTGCCAGCAGCTTAACAAGCTCGGACAGGGGCGGTAATCAGCCCCAGCATTTT
abundance: -; j_gene: TRBJ2-7; v_gene: TRBV29-1; d_gene: -; CDR3aa: CSAEASSEQYF; CDR3nt: TGCAGCGCCGAGGCCTCCTCCGAGCAGTACTTC
abundance: -; j_gene: TRBJ2-4; v_gene: TRBV7-2; d_gene: -; CDR3aa: CASSTSAGSAAKNIQYF; CDR3nt: TGTGCCAGCAGCACCTCCGCGGGCAGCGCAGCCAAAAACATTCAGTACTTC
abundance: many; j_gene: TRBJ2-5; v_gene: TRBV11-2; d_gene: -; CDR3aa: CASSFDQETQYF; CDR3nt: TGTGCCAGCAGCTTCGACCAAGAGACCCAGTACTTC
abundance: many; j_gene: TRBJ2-7; v_gene: TRBV11-2; d_gene: TRBD2; CDR3aa: CASSLVGGGSYEQYF; CDR3nt: TGTGCCAGCAGCTTAGTGGGCGGGGGGTCTTACGAGCAGTACTTC
abundance: many; j_gene: TRBJ2-1; v_gene: TRBV12-3/TRBV12-4; d_gene: -; CDR3aa: CASSFPLSGLNEQFF; CDR3nt: TGTGCCAGCAGTTTCCCCTTATCAGGTCTCAATGAGCAGTTCTTC
abundance: few; j_gene: TRBJ2-7; v_gene: TRBV24-1; d_gene: -; CDR3aa: CATRRKQGNEQYF; CDR3nt: TGTGCCACCAGACGCAAACAGGGAAACGAGCAGTACTTC
abundance: many; j_gene: TRBJ2-7; v_gene: TRBV9; d_gene: TRBD1; CDR3aa: CASSPWTGSYEQYF; CDR3nt: TGTGCCAGCAGCCCCTGGACAGGGTCCTACGAGCAGTACTTC
abundance: many; j_gene: TRBJ1-2; v_gene: TRBV3-1; d_gene: TRBD1; CDR3aa: CASSQAAGGQGRGYTF; CDR3nt: TGTGCCAGCAGCCAAGCCGCCGGTGGACAGGGTCGGGGCTACACCTTC
abundance: -; j_gene: TRBJ2-1; v_gene: TRBV7-9; d_gene: TRBD2; CDR3aa: CASSLVSGGSNEQFF; CDR3nt: TGTGCCAGCAGCTTAGTCAGCGGGGGTTCAAATGAGCAGTTCTTC
abundance: many; j_gene: TRBJ1-2; v_gene: TRBV19; d_gene: -; CDR3aa: CASSIARGGNYGYTF; CDR3nt: TGTGCCAGTAGTATAGCGCGCGGGGGAAACTATGGCTACACCTTC
abundance: many; j_gene: TRBJ1-2; v_gene: TRBV19; d_gene: TRBD1; CDR3aa: CASNEPGQGYGYTF; CDR3nt: TGTGCCAGTAACGAACCGGGACAGGGATATGGCTACACCTTC
abundance: -; j_gene: TRBJ2-1; v_gene: TRBV9; d_gene: TRBD2; CDR3aa: CASSASGGAYNEQFF; CDR3nt: TGTGCCAGCAGCGCAAGCGGGGGAGCCTACAATGAGCAGTTCTTC
abundance: many; j_gene: TRBJ2-4; v_gene: TRBV19; d_gene: -; CDR3aa: CASSGEVIQYF; CDR3nt: TGTGCCAGTAGCGGCGAGGTCATTCAGTACTTC
abundance: many; j_gene: TRBJ2-7; v_gene: TRBV6-2/TRBV6-3; d_gene: -; CDR3aa: CASSYDALVVAASYEQYF; CDR3nt: TGTGCCAGCAGTTACGACGCCCTGGTAGTAGCGGCCTCCTACGAGCAGTACTTC